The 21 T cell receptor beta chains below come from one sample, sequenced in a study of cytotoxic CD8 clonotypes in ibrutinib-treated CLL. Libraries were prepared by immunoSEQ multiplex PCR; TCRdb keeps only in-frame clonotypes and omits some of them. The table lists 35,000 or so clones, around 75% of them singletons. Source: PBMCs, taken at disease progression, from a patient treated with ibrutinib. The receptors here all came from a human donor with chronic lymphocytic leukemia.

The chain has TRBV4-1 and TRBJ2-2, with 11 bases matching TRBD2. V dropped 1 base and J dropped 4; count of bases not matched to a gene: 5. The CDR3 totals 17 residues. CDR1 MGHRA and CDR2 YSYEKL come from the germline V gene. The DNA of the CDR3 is TGCGCCAGCAGCCAAGCGGTAGCGGGGGGGCCCACCGGGGAGCTGTTTTTT. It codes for CASSQAVAGGPTGELFF.

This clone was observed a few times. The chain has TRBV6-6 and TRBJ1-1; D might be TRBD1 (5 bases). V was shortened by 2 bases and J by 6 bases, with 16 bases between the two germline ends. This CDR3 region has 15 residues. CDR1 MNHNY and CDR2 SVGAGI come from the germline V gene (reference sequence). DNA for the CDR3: TGTGCCAGCAGTTACGGGGGAGCCGCCTTTCCTGAAGCTTTCTTT. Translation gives CASSYGGAAFPEAFF.

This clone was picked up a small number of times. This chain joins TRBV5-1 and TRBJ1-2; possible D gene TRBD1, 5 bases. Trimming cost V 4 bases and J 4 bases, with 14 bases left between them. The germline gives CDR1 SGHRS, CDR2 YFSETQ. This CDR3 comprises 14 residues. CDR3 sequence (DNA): TGCGCCAGCAGCCTTGAGGGACTGTCCTATGGCTACACCTTC. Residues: CASSLEGLSYGYTF.

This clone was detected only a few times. DNA for the CDR3: TGTGCCAGCAGCTTGGAAGGGACAGGAGGTGGCTACACCTTC. As protein: CASSLEGTGGGYTF. The chain recombines TRBV5-4 with TRBJ1-2; 8 bases match TRBD1. This CDR3 is built from 14 residues. Germline V CDR1 and CDR2: SGHNT, YYREEE (reference sequence). V gave up 0 bases and J gave up 7 bases; unmatched junction bases: 5.

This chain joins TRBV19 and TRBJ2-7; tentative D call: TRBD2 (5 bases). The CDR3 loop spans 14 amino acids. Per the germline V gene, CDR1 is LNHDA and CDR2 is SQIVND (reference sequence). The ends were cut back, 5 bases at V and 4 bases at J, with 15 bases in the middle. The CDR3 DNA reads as TGTGCCAGTAGTGTTTTTGGACTCCCTTACGAGCAGTACTTC. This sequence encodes CASSVFGLPYEQYF.

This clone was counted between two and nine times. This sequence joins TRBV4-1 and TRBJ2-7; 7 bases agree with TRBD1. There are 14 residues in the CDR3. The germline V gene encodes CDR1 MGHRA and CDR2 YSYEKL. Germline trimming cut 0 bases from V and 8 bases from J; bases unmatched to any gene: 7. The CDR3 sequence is CASSQDLQGLQQYF. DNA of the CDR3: TGCGCCAGCAGCCAAGATCTACAGGGGTTGCAGCAGTACTTC.

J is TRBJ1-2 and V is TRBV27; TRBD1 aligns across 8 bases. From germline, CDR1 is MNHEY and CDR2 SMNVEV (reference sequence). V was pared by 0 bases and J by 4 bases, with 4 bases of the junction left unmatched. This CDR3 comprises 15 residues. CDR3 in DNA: TGTGCCAGCAGTTTATCGCTTCAGGGGGCCTATGGCTACACCTTC. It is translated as CASSLSLQGAYGYTF.

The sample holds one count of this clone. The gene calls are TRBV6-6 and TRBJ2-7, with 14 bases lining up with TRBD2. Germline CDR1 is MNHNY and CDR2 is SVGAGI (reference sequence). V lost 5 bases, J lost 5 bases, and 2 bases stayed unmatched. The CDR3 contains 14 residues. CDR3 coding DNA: TGTGCCAGCAGTGGGACTAGCGGGGGCCACGAGCAGTACTTC. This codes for CASSGTSGGHEQYF.

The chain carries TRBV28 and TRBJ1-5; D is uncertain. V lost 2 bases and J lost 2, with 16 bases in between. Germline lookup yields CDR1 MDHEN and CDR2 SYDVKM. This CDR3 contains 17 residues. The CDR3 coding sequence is TGTGCCAGCAGTTTAGGACCGGTCTTCCGGGGCAATCAGCCCCAGCATTTT. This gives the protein CASSLGPVFRGNQPQHF.

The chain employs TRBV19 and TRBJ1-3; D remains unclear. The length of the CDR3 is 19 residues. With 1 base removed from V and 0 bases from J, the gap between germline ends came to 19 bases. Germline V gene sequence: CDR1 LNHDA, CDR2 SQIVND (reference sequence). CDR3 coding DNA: TGTGCCAGTAGTATAGGGACCCCTTTGACGTGGGTCTCTGGAAACACCATATATTTT. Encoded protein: CASSIGTPLTWVSGNTIYF.

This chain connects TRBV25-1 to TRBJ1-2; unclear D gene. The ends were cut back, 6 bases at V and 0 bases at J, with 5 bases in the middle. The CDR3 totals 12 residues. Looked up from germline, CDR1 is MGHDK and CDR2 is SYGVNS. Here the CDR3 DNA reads TGTGCCAGCAGGGAACCTAACTATGGCTACACCTTC. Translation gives CASREPNYGYTF.

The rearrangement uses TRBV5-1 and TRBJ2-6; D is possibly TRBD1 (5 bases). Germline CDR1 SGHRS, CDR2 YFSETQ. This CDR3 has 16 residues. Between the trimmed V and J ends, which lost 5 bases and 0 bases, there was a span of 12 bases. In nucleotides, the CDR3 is TGCGCCAGCAGACAGGATTCCCCCTCTGGGGCCAACGTCCTGACTTTC. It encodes CASRQDSPSGANVLTF. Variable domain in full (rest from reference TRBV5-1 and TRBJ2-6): KAGVTQTPRYLIKTRGQQVTLSCSPISGHRSVSWYQQTPGQGLQFLFEYFSETQRNKGNFPGRFSGRQFSNSRSEMNVSTLELGDSALYLCASRQDSPSGANVLTFGAGSRLTVL.

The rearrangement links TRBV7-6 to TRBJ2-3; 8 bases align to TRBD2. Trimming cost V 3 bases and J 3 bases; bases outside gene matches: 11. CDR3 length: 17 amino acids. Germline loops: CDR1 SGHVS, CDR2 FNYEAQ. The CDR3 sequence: CASSFGAASGRTDTQYF. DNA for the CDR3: TGTGCCAGCAGCTTTGGGGCCGCTAGCGGGCGGACAGATACGCAGTATTTT.

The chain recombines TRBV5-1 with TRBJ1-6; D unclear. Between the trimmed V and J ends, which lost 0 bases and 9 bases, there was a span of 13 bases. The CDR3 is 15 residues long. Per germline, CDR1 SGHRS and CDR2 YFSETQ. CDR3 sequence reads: CASSLVSGMGSPLHF. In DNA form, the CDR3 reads TGCGCCAGCAGCTTGGTGTCAGGCATGGGTTCACCCCTCCACTTT.

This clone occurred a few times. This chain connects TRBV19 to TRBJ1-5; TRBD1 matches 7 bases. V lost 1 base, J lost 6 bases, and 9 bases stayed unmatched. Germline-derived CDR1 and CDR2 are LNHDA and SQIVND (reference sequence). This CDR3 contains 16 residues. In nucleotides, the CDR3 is TGTGCCAGTAGTATAGGAAGAGGGGGCATAGGTCAGCCCCAGCATTTT. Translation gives CASSIGRGGIGQPQHF.

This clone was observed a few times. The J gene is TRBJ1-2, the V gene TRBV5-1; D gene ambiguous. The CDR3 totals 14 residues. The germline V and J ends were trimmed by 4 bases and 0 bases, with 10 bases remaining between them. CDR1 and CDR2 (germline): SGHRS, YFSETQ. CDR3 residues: CASSPDRANYGYTF. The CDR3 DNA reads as TGCGCCAGCAGCCCGGACCGAGCTAACTATGGCTACACCTTC.

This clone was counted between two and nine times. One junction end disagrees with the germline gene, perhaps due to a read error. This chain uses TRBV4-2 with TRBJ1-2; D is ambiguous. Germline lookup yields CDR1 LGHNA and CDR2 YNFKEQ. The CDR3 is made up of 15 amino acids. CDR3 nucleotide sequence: TGTGCCAGCAGCCAAGGGCATGGAGGAAACTTTGGCTACACCTTC. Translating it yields CASSQGHGGNFGYTF.

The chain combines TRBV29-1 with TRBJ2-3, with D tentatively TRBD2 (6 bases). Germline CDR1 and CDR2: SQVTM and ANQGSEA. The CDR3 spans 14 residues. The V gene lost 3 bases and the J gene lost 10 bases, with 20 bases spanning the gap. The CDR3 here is CSVEYGGVLGAQYF. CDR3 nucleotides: TGCAGCGTTGAGTACGGGGGAGTGCTCGGCGCGCAGTATTTT.

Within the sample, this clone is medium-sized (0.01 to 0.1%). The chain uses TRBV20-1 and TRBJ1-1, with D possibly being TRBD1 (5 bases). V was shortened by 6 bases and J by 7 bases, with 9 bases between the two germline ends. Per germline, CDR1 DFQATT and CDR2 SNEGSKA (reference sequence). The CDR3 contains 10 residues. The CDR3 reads CSARDGEAFF. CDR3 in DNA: TGCAGTGCCAGGGACGGTGAAGCTTTCTTT.

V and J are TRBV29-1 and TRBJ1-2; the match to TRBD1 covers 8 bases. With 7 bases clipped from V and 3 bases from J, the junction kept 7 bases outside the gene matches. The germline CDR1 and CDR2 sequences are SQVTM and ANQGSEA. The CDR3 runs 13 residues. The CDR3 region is CSATSTGDYGYTF. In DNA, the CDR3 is TGCAGCGCCACTTCGACAGGGGACTATGGCTACACCTTC.

In nucleotides, the CDR3 is TGTGCCAGCAGCATCCCCCTGGGACAGCTAGTTGAGCAGTACTTC. This sequence encodes CASSIPLGQLVEQYF. V is TRBV2 and J is TRBJ2-7; 7 positions match TRBD1. This CDR3 comprises 15 residues. V lost 6 bases and J lost 7; bases outside the gene matches: 15. Looked up from germline, CDR1 is SNHLY and CDR2 is FYNNEI.